This T cell receptor (beta chain) was found in a study of beta chain features in type 1 diabetes. Broader study findings: It was possible that PCR favored shorter templates, equally so in patients and controls. HLA effects on TCRB rearrangement stayed unresolved here.

The CDR3 totals 15 residues. Germline V gives CDR1 SGHNT, CDR2 YYREEE (reference sequence). V shed 0 bases and J 4 bases; nucleotides not matched to a gene: 4. The entirety of the isolated RNA underwent reverse transcription, so expressed TCRB transcripts were sequenced. TCRdb's copy holds only in-frame clones and misses some; the assay was immunoSEQ multiplex PCR. The sample holds roughly 500,000 clones, 30% seen once. One heparinised blood draw, averaging approximately 0.11 L, came from each donor. Each sorted population was over 95% pure. About this clone itself: Its matching antigen is unknown.

The sequenced material came from naive CD4+ T cells from blood. This chain uses TRBV5-4 with TRBJ2-3; 8 bases agree with TRBD2. The TCR comes from a man aged 18 to 35 in good health. This CDR3 is CASSLDSGTSDTQYF. In nucleotides, the CDR3 is TGTGCCAGCAGCTTGGATAGCGGGACCTCAGATACGCAGTATTTT.